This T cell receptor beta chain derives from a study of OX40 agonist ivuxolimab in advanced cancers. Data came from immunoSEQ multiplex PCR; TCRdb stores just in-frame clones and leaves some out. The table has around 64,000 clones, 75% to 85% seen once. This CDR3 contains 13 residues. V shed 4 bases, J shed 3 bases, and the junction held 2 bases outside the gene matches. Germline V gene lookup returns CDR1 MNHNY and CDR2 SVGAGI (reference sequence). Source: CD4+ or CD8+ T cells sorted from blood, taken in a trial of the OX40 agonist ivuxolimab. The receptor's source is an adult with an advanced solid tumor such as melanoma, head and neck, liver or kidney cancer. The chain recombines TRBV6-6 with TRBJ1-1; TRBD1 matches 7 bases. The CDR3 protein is CASSSRGDTEAFF. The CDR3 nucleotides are TGTGCCAGCAGTTCCAGGGGGGACACTGAAGCTTTCTTT.